The clone carrying this TCR beta chain occurred many times. Using immunoSEQ multiplex PCR, the repertoire was profiled, and TCRdb retains in-frame clones only, with some absent. There are 9,500 to 15,000 clones in the sample, none observed a single time. This sample was included in a study of T cells after posttransplantation cyclophosphamide. V was pared by 5 bases and J by 5 bases, with 10 bases of the junction left unmatched. Germline V gives CDR1 MNHEY, CDR2 SVGAGI. The CDR3 runs to 15 residues. This chain joins TRBV6-5 and TRBJ1-2; TRBD1 aligns across 8 bases. This clonotype originated in a woman aged 40 to 49 in good health, CMV-negative, and a related stem cell transplant donor. Sequencing was done on a sample of PBMCs. CDR3 amino acids: CASSPGQGGRYGYTF. DNA of the CDR3: TGTGCCAGCAGTCCCGGACAGGGCGGTCGATATGGCTACACCTTC.